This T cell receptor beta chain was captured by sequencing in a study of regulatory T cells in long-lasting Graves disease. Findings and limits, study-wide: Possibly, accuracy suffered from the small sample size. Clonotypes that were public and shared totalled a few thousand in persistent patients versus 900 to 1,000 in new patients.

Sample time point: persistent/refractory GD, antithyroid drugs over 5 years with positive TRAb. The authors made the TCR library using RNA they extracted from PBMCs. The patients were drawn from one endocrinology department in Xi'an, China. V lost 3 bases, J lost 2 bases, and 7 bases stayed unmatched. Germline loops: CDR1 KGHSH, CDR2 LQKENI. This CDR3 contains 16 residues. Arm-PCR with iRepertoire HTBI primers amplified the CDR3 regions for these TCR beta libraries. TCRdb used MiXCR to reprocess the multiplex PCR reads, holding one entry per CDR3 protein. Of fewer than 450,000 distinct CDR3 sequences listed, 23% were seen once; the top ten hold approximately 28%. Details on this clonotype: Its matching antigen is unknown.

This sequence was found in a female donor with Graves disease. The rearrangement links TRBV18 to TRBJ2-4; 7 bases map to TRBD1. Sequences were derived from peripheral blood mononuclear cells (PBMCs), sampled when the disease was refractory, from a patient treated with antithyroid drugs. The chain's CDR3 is CASSPAVTGSKNIQYF. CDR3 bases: TGTGCCAGCTCACCTGCAGTGACAGGGTCCAAAAACATTCAGTACTTC.